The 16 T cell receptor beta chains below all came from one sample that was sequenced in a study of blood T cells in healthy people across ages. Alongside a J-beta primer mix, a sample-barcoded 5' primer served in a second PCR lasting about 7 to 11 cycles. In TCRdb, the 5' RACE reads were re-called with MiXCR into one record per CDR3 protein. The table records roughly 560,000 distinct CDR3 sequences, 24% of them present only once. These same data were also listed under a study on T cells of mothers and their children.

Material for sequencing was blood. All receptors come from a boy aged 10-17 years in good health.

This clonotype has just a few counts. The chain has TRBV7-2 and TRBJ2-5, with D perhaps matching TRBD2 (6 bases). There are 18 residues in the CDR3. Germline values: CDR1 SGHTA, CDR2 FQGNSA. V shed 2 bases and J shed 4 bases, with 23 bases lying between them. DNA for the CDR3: TGTGCCAGCAGCTTAAATAGACCACTAGCCGTGGGGGGAGAGACCCAGTACTTC. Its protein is CASSLNRPLAVGGETQYF.

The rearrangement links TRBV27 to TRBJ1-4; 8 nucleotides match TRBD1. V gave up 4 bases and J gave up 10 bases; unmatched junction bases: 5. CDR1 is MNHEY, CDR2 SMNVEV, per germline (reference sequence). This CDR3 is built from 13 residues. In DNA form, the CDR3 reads TGTGCCAGCAGTTCCGGACAGGGAGGAAAACTGTTTTTT. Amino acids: CASSSGQGGKLFF.

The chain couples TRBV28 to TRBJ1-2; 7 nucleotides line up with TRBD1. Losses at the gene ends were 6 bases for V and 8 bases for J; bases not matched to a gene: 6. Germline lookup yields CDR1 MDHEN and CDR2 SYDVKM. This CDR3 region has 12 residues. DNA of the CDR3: TGTGCCAGCAGAGAAGGGGGCGGCGGCTACACCTTC. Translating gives CASREGGGGYTF.

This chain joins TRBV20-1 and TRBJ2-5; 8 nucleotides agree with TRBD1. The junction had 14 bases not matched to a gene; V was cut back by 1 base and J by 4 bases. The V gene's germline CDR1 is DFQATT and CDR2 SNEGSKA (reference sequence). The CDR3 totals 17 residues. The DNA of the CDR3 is TGCAGTGCTAGAGTCGGGTGGGCGGACAGGGTGATAGAGACCCAGTACTTC. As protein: CSARVGWADRVIETQYF.

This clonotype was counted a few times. CDR3 nucleotides: TGTGCCAGCAGCCTCAGTTTCCAAGAGACCCAGTACTTC. It yields the protein CASSLSFQETQYF. The chain employs TRBV7-9 and TRBJ2-5; D gene ambiguous. This CDR3 is 13 amino acids long. With 5 bases removed from V and 1 base from J, the gap between germline ends came to 8 bases. Germline V gene lookup returns CDR1 SEHNR and CDR2 FQNEAQ (reference sequence).

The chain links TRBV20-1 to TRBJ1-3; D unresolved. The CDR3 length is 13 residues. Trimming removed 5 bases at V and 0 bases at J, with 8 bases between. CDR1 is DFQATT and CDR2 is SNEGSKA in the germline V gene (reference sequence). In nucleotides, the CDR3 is TGCAGTGCTTTCCGGAGCTCTGGAAACACCATATATTTT. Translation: CSAFRSSGNTIYF.

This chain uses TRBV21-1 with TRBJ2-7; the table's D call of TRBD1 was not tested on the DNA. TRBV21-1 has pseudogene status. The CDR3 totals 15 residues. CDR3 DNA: TGTGCCAGCAGCTCCCCCCCACCATTTTACCGAGGGCAGTACTTC. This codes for CASSSPPPFYRGQYF.

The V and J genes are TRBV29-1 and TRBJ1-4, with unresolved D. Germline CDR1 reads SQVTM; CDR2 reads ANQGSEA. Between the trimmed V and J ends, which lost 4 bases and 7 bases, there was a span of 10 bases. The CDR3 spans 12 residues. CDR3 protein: CSVASPGEKLFF. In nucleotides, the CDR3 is TGCAGCGTTGCCTCCCCCGGTGAAAAACTGTTTTTT.

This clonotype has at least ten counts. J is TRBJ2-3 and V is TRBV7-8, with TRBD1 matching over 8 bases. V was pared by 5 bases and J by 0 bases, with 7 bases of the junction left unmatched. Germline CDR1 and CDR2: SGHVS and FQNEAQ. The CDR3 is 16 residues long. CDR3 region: CASSTGQGPSTDTQYF. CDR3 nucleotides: TGTGCCAGCAGCACAGGACAGGGCCCTAGCACAGATACGCAGTATTTT.

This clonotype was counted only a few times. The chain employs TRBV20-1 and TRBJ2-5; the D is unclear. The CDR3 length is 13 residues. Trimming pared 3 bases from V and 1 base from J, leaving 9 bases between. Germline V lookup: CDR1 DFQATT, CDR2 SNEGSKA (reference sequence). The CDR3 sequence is CSARLGTQETQYF. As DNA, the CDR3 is TGCAGTGCTAGGCTAGGAACCCAAGAGACCCAGTACTTC.

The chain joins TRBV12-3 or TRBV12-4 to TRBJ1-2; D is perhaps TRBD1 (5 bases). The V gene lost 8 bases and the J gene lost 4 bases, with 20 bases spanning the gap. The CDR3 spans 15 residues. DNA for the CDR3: TGTGCCAGCTGTTCTTCTATGGGGGAAGGCTATGGCTACACCTTC. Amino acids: CASCSSMGEGYGYTF.

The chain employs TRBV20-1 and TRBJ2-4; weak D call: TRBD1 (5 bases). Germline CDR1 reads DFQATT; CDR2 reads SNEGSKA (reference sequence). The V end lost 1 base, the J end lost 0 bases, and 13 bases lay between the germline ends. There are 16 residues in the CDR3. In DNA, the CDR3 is TGCAGTGCTAGAGCAAAGGGGCCACTAGCCAAAAACATTCAGTACTTC. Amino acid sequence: CSARAKGPLAKNIQYF.

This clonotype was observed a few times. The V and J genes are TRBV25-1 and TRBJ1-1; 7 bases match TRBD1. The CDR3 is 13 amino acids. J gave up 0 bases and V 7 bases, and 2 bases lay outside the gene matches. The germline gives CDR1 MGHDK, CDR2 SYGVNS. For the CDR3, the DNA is TGTGCCAGCATTCAGGGGGTGAACACTGAAGCTTTCTTT. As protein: CASIQGVNTEAFF. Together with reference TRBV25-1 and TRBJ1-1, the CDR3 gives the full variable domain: EADIYQTPRYLVIGTGKKITLECSQTMGHDKMYWYQQDPGMELHLIHYSYGVNSTEKGDLSSESTVSRIRTEHFPLTLESARPSHTSQYLCASIQGVNTEAFFGQGTRLTVV.

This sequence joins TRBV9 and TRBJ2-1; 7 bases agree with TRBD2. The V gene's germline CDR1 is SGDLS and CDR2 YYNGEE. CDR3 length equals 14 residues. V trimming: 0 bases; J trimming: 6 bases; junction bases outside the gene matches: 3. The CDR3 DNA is TGTGCCAGCAGCGTAGCCGGGGAGGGCAATGAGCAGTTCTTC. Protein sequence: CASSVAGEGNEQFF.

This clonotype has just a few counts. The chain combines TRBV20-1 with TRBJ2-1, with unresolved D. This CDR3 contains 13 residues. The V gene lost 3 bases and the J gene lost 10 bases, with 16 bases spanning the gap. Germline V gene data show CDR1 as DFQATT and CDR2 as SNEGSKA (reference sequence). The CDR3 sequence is CSARPLVDGEQFF. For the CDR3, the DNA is TGCAGTGCTAGGCCCCTAGTTGACGGAGAGCAGTTCTTC.

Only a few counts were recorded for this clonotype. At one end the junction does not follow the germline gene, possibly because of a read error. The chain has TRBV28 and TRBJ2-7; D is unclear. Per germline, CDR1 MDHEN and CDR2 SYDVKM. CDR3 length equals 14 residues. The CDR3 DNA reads TGTACCAGCAGACTCACCTCCACGTCCTACGAGCAGTACTTC. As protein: CTSRLTSTSYEQYF.